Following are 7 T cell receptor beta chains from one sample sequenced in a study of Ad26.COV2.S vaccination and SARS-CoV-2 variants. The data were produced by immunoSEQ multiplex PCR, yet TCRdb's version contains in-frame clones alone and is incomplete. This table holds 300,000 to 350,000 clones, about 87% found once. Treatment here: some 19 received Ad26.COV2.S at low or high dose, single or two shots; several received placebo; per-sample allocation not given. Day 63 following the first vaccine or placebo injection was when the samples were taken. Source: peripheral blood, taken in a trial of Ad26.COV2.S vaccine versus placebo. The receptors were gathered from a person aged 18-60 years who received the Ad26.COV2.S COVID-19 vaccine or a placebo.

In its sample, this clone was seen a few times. CDR3 in DNA: TGTGCCAGCAGTTATAGCGGGGGGGCCGGAGATACGCAGTATTTT. Protein product: CASSYSGGAGDTQYF. The chain joins TRBV6-2 or TRBV6-3 to TRBJ2-3, with 11 bases that match TRBD2. After removal of 3 bases from V and 5 bases from J, the junction contained 4 bases not matched to a gene. Germline V gene data show CDR1 as MNHEY and CDR2 as SVGEGT. The CDR3 runs to 15 residues.

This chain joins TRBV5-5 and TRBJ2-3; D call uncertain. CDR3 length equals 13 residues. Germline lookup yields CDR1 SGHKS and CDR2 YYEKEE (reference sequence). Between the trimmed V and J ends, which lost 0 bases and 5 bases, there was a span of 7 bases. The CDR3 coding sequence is TGTGCCAGCAGCTTGGCGCGGAGAGATACGCAGTATTTT. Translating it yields CASSLARRDTQYF.

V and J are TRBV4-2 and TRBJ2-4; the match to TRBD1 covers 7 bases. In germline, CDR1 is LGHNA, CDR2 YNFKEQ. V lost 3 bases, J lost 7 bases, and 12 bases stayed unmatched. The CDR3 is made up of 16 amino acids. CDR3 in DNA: TGTGCCAGCAGCCATGAGCGACAGGGAGTGACGAACATTCAGTACTTC. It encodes CASSHERQGVTNIQYF.

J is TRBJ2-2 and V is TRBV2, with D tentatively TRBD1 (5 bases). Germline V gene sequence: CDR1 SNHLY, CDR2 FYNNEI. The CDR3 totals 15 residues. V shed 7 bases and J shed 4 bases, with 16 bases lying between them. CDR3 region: CASTLLGQATGELFF. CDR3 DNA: TGTGCCAGCACACTCCTGGGGCAGGCCACCGGGGAGCTGTTTTTT.

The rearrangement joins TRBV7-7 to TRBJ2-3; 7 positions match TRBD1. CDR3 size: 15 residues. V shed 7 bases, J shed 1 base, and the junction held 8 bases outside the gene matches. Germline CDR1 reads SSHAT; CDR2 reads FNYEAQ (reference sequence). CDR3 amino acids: CASNVTGCRTDTQYF. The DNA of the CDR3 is TGTGCCAGCAACGTGACAGGGTGCCGCACAGATACGCAGTATTTT.

CDR3 region: CASRPEGARSYTF. CDR3 nucleotides: TGTGCCAGCAGGCCTGAGGGGGCCCGTAGCTACACCTTC. The rearrangement uses TRBV6-5 and TRBJ1-2; 7 bases line up with TRBD1. This CDR3 is 13 amino acids long. V shed 6 bases, J shed 9 bases, and the junction held 10 bases outside the gene matches. Germline CDR1 is MNHEY and CDR2 is SVGAGI.

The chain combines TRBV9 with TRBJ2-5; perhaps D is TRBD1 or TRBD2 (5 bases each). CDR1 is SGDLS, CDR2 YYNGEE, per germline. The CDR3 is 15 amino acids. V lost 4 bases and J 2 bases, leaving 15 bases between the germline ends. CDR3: CASSKQGEEQETQYF. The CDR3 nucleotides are TGTGCCAGCAGCAAGCAGGGAGAGGAGCAAGAGACCCAGTACTTC.